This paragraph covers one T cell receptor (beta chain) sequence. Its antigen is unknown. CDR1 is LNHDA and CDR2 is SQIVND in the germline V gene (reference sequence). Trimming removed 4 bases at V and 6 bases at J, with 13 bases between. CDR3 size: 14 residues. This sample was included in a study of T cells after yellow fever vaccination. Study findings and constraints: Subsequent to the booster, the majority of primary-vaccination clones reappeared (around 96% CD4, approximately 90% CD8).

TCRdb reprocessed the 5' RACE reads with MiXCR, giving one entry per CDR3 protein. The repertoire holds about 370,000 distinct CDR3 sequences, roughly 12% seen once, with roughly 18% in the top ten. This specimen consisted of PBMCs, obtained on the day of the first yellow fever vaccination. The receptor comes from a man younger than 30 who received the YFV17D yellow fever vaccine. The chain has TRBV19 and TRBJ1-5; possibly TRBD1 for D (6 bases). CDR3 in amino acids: CASSRRGIGQPQHF. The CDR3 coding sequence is TGTGCCAGTAGTAGGAGGGGGATCGGTCAGCCCCAGCATTTT. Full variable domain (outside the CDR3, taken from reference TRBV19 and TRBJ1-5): DGGITQSPKYLFRKEGQNVTLSCEQNLNHDAMYWYRQDPGQGLRLIYYSQIVNDFQKGDIAEGYSVSREKKESFPLTVTSAQKNPTAFYLCASSRRGIGQPQHFGDGTRLSIL.